The 10 T cell receptor beta chains below were found in one sample sequenced in a study of blood T cell repertoires in COVID-19. Here immunoSEQ multiplex PCR was the method, and the copy in TCRdb shows in-frame clones only, minus some. This sample has hundreds of thousands of clones, with over 65% found just once. The sequenced sample consisted of peripheral blood. These TCRs come from a woman over 75 with acute or convalescent COVID-19.

The J gene is TRBJ2-1, the V gene TRBV2; TRBD1 matches at 7 bases. The CDR3 is 16 residues long. Trimming at V came to 3 bases and at J to 6 bases, leaving 11 bases not matched to a gene. CDR1 and CDR2 (germline): SNHLY, FYNNEI. In DNA form, the CDR3 reads TGTGCCAGCAGTGATCTCGGACAGGCGATTTCCAATGAGCAGTTCTTC. Protein product: CASSDLGQAISNEQFF.

The chain carries TRBV1 and TRBJ2-3; no check of the table's D call, TRBD2, against the DNA was made. TRBV1 is listed as a pseudogene. CDR3 size: 13 residues. CDR3 sequence reads: CTSSPLGTDTQYF. In DNA form, the CDR3 reads TGCACCAGCAGCCCGCTAGGAACAGATACGCAGTATTTT.

As DNA, the CDR3 is TGTGCCAGCAGTTACTTAACCCCGGGCTCTGGAAACACCATATATTTT. Its translation: CASSYLTPGSGNTIYF. The chain couples TRBV6-5 to TRBJ1-3; no firm D call. This CDR3 is 16 amino acids long. V gave up 1 base and J gave up 0 bases, with 10 bases separating them. The germline V gene encodes CDR1 MNHEY and CDR2 SVGAGI.

The chain joins TRBV10-2 to TRBJ2-7; 7 bases agree with TRBD2. The V gene's germline CDR1 is WSHSY and CDR2 SAAADI. V dropped 8 bases and J dropped 1; count of bases not matched to a gene: 5. This CDR3 comprises 13 residues. CDR3 protein: CASAYSGSYEQYF. CDR3 nucleotides: TGCGCCAGCGCCTATAGCGGGTCCTACGAGCAGTACTTC.

The genes are TRBV5-1 and TRBJ2-1; perhaps TRBD1 as D (6 bases). CDR1 SGHRS and CDR2 YFSETQ come from the germline V gene. The CDR3 totals 15 residues. V shed 0 bases and J shed 5 bases, with 12 bases lying between them. CDR3 DNA sequence: TGCGCCAGCAGCTTGGTAGGACAGCATAACAATGAGCAGTTCTTC. Protein sequence: CASSLVGQHNNEQFF. The full variable domain, its missing parts supplied by reference TRBV5-1 and TRBJ2-1, is KAGVTQTPRYLIKTRGQQVTLSCSPISGHRSVSWYQQTPGQGLQFLFEYFSETQRNKGNFPGRFSGRQFSNSRSEMNVSTLELGDSALYLCASSLVGQHNNEQFFGPGTRLTVL.

The rearrangement links TRBV10-3 to TRBJ2-3; perhaps TRBD2 as D (6 bases). The CDR3 consists of 15 residues. The germline V and J ends were trimmed by 3 bases and 9 bases, with 19 bases remaining between them. CDR1 and CDR2 (germline): ENHRY, SYGVKD. This CDR3 reads CAISEPGSQGGTQYF. CDR3 nucleotide sequence: TGTGCCATCAGTGAACCCGGGTCCCAAGGAGGGACGCAGTATTTT.

The chain couples TRBV5-1 to TRBJ2-2; weak D call: TRBD1 (6 bases). The CDR3 covers 13 residues. Looked up from germline, CDR1 is SGHRS and CDR2 is YFSETQ. The V end was cut by 4 bases, the J end by 6 bases, with 10 bases between. The CDR3 reads CASSPGQPGELFF. The CDR3, as DNA: TGCGCCAGCAGCCCTGGACAGCCCGGGGAGCTGTTTTTT.

The V and J genes are TRBV5-1 and TRBJ2-5, with TRBD2 matching 11 bases. V lost 4 bases to trimming and J lost 5 bases; unmatched junction nucleotides: 7. Per the germline V gene, CDR1 is SGHRS and CDR2 is YFSETQ. The CDR3 runs 15 residues. Here the CDR3 DNA reads TGCGCCAGCAGCCCACTAGCGGGGGCACGGGAGACCCAGTACTTC. Amino acids: CASSPLAGARETQYF. Combining the CDR3 with reference TRBV5-1 and TRBJ2-5 gives the whole variable domain KAGVTQTPRYLIKTRGQQVTLSCSPISGHRSVSWYQQTPGQGLQFLFEYFSETQRNKGNFPGRFSGRQFSNSRSEMNVSTLELGDSALYLCASSPLAGARETQYFGPGTRLLVL.

The V and J genes are TRBV6-5 and TRBJ2-7, with TRBD2 as a possible D gene (6 bases). CDR1 is MNHEY and CDR2 is SVGAGI in the germline V gene. Trimming pared 7 bases from V and 0 bases from J, leaving 13 bases between. The CDR3 sequence is 14 residues long. CDR3 sequence (DNA): TGTGCCAGCAATACCGCGGGACTCTCCTACGAGCAGTACTTC. Residues: CASNTAGLSYEQYF.

Only a few counts were recorded for this clone. The rearrangement uses TRBV11-2 and TRBJ2-7; 8 bases match TRBD2. V gave up 4 bases and J gave up 4 bases; unmatched junction bases: 9. Germline V gene lookup returns CDR1 SGHAT and CDR2 FQNNGV. This CDR3 is built from 15 residues. The CDR3 region is CASSSRGSGIYEQYF. Written as DNA, the CDR3 is TGTGCCAGCAGCTCCCGGGGTAGCGGGATATACGAGCAGTACTTC.